A single sample gave rise to the 13 T cell receptor beta chains below, sequenced in a study of T-cell memory formation after mild COVID-19. TCRdb processed the 5' RACE reads anew with MiXCR; each CDR3 protein has one entry. Of a few hundred thousand distinct CDR3 sequences listed, about 17% are singletons. The sample consisted of PBMCs or a T cell subset sorted from them (not recorded which). These receptors all come from a man aged 18-30 years who had mild COVID-19 (a few samples of this study predate the infection). Cell type and time point are not known.

This chain links TRBV3-1 with TRBJ2-5; 11 nucleotides agree with TRBD2. The germline gives CDR1 LGHDT, CDR2 YNNKEL (reference sequence). This CDR3 has 16 residues. After removal of 5 bases from V and 4 bases from J, the junction contained 9 bases not matched to a gene. CDR3 bases: TGTGCCAGCAGCTTTAGCGGGGGGGTAGTCCGAGAGACCCAGTACTTC. Translating it yields CASSFSGGVVRETQYF.

The chain uses TRBV7-8 and TRBJ2-1; D unresolved. The CDR3 length is 19 residues. The germline V gene encodes CDR1 SGHVS and CDR2 FQNEAQ. V lost 4 bases and J lost 10, with 32 bases in between. The DNA of the CDR3 is TGTGCCAGCAGCTATACAAGGGTAGGCCTACTAAGGCCTATCCCCGAGCAGTTCTTC. This gives the protein CASSYTRVGLLRPIPEQFF.

In DNA form, the CDR3 reads TGTGCCAGCAGTCATCAGGGGGCGGAAGCTAATGAAAAACTGTTTTTT. Translated, it gives CASSHQGAEANEKLFF. The V gene is TRBV28, the J gene TRBJ1-4; 8 bases are shared with TRBD1. With 5 bases clipped from V and 3 bases from J, the junction kept 8 bases outside the gene matches. The CDR3 sequence is 16 residues long. Germline V gene sequence: CDR1 MDHEN, CDR2 SYDVKM.

V and J are TRBV29-1 and TRBJ2-5, with D possibly matching TRBD1 (6 bases). CDR1 SQVTM and CDR2 ANQGSEA come from the germline V gene. The CDR3 is made up of 14 amino acids. The ends were cut back, 6 bases at V and 5 bases at J, with 19 bases in the middle. CDR3 DNA: TGCAGCGTCCATAGACAGGCCCCGAGGGAGACCCAGTACTTC. It specifies CSVHRQAPRETQYF.

This clonotype was picked up many times. The CDR3 region has the DNA TGCAGCGTTGAAGACGGGGGGCCCAAGTATTTT. It codes for CSVEDGGPKYF. This chain links TRBV29-1 with TRBJ2-3; a weak D match, TRBD2 (7 bases). The germline V gene has CDR1 SQVTM and CDR2 ANQGSEA. The CDR3 has 11 residues. The V and J ends lost 0 bases and 13 bases respectively, with 11 bases between them.

The CDR3 reads CASSLMGSLVGDTQYF. CDR3 sequence (DNA): TGCGCCAGCAGCTTGATGGGTAGCCTAGTTGGAGATACGCAGTATTTT. The chain is built from TRBV5-1 and TRBJ2-3; D uncertain. CDR3 length: 16 residues. V lost 1 base and J lost 5, with 17 bases in between. Germline V CDR1 and CDR2: SGHRS, YFSETQ.

J is TRBJ2-3 and V is TRBV7-2; D not certain. Germline V CDR1 and CDR2: SGHTA, FQGNSA. Trimming took 3 bases from V and 2 from J, leaving 6 bases between them. This CDR3 has 13 residues. The CDR3 DNA reads as TGTGCCAGCAGCTTTCACTACACAGATACGCAGTATTTT. Translating gives CASSFHYTDTQYF.

The chain is built from TRBV6-5 and TRBJ2-3, with 9 bases lining up with TRBD2. Germline trimming cut 3 bases from V and 6 bases from J; bases unmatched to any gene: 7. The germline V gene has CDR1 MNHEY and CDR2 SVGAGI. CDR3 length: 15 residues. CDR3: CASSYSGGIGDTQYF. The CDR3 coding sequence is TGTGCCAGCAGTTATAGCGGGGGAATCGGGGATACGCAGTATTTT.

CDR3 DNA sequence: TGTGCCAGCAGCCAGGGAAGTTTACCCTCTGAAGCTTTCTTT. This gives the protein CASSQGSLPSEAFF. The chain has TRBV4-2 and TRBJ1-1; D not resolved. Germline loops: CDR1 LGHNA, CDR2 YNFKEQ. This CDR3 contains 14 residues. With 3 bases removed from V and 6 bases from J, the gap between germline ends came to 14 bases.

This clonotype was seen more than once but under ten times. The gene calls are TRBV27 and TRBJ1-3; D not resolved. Germline V gene sequence: CDR1 MNHEY, CDR2 SMNVEV (reference sequence). V dropped 6 bases and J dropped 0 bases, with 12 bases sitting between them. There are 15 residues in the CDR3. CDR3 bases: TGTGCCAGCAGGCGCGGAGGCCTCTCTGGAAACACCATATATTTT. This gives the protein CASRRGGLSGNTIYF.

The chain links TRBV6-5 to TRBJ2-7; the match to TRBD2 covers 7 bases. V trimming: 2 bases; J trimming: 3 bases; junction bases outside the gene matches: 10. This CDR3 region has 16 residues. Germline V CDR1 and CDR2: MNHEY, SVGAGI. CDR3 loop: CASSYLRDYGVYEQYF. CDR3 in DNA: TGTGCCAGCAGTTACCTCCGGGACTACGGGGTCTACGAGCAGTACTTC.

CDR3 region: CSARDSGGRGYGANVLTF. CDR3 sequence (DNA): TGCAGTGCTAGAGATTCGGGGGGCCGGGGTTATGGGGCCAACGTCCTGACTTTC. The chain links TRBV20-1 to TRBJ2-6; the D gene is possibly TRBD2 (7 bases). Trimming removed 0 bases from V and 3 bases from J, with 18 bases in between. Germline lookup yields CDR1 DFQATT and CDR2 SNEGSKA (reference sequence). This CDR3 contains 18 residues.

This clonotype came up a few times. The chain carries TRBV11-2 and TRBJ2-5; the match to TRBD2 covers 10 bases. Germline values: CDR1 SGHAT, CDR2 FQNNGV. The CDR3 loop spans 17 amino acids. With V trimmed by 1 base and J by 3 bases, 8 bases remained unmatched. The CDR3 bases are TGTGCCAGCAGCTTAGGTCGGCTAGCGGGGGAGAAAGAGACCCAGTACTTC. This translates into CASSLGRLAGEKETQYF.